This entry lists 4 T cell receptor beta chains sequenced from one sample in a study of control samples from healthy donors and cancer patients (dated by TCRdb to about 2020). Library preparation used the immunoSEQ multiplex PCR assay. TCRdb re-hosts the immuneACCESS table, in-frame sequences only. Its copies lack some clones; in the studies checked, an unresolved V gene accounts for under half of them, and the cause for the rest is not known. The sample table contains some 150,000 clones; only one count was recorded for 93% of them. The ten largest clonotypes hold approximately 4% of the sample. The specimen was blood. These receptors were collected from an older woman in good health.

This clone has more than one count but fewer than ten. The CDR3 here is CAISGRGLETEAFF. The CDR3 DNA is TGTGCCATCAGTGGTAGGGGATTGGAGACTGAAGCTTTCTTT. The rearrangement joins TRBV10-3 to TRBJ1-1, with D possibly TRBD1 on 5 matching bases. This CDR3 has 14 residues. Trimming removed 4 bases at V and 5 bases at J, with 14 bases between. The germline gives CDR1 ENHRY, CDR2 SYGVKD.

This chain connects TRBV6-1 to TRBJ1-1; no clear D gene. With 3 bases removed from V and 10 bases from J, the gap between germline ends came to 12 bases. This CDR3 comprises 12 residues. CDR1 is MNHNS and CDR2 is SASEGT in the germline V gene. The CDR3 DNA reads as TGTGCCAGCAGTGACCCCGGTAATCGAGCTTTCTTT. It specifies CASSDPGNRAFF.

As for this clone: Other DNA sequences of this sample code for an identical CDR3. The rearrangement uses TRBV6-2 or TRBV6-3 and TRBJ2-5; D not resolved. V was shortened by 2 bases and J by 5 bases, with 3 bases between the two germline ends. Germline V lookup: CDR1 MNHEY, CDR2 SVGEGT. This CDR3 is built from 11 residues. This chain's CDR3 is CASSYGETQYF. CDR3 nucleotide sequence: TGTGCCAGCAGTTACGGGGAGACCCAGTACTTC.

CDR3 nucleotide sequence: TGTGCCAGCAACCAAGGTTATGGCTACACCTTC. Encoded protein: CASNQGYGYTF. The chain joins TRBV6-5 to TRBJ1-2, with D hard to call. This CDR3 region has 11 residues. Germline CDR1 is MNHEY and CDR2 is SVGAGI. V lost 7 bases and J 5 bases, leaving 8 bases between the germline ends.